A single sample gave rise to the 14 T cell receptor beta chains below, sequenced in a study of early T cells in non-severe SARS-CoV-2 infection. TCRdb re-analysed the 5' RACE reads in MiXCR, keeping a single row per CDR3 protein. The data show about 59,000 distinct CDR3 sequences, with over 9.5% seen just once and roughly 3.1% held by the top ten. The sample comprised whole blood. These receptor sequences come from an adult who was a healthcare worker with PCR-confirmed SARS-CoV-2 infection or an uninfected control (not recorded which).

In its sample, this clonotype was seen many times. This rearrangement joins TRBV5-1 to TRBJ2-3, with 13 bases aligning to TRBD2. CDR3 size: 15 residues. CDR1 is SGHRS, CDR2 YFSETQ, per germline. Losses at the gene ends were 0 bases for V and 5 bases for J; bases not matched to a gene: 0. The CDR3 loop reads CASSLGTSGRDTQYF. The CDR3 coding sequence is TGCGCCAGCAGCTTGGGGACTAGCGGGAGAGATACGCAGTATTTT.

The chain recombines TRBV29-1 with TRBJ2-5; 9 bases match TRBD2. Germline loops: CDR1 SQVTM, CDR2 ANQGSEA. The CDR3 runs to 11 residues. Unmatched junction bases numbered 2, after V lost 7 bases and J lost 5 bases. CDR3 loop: CSAAGGETQYF. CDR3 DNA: TGCAGCGCAGCGGGAGGTGAGACCCAGTACTTC.

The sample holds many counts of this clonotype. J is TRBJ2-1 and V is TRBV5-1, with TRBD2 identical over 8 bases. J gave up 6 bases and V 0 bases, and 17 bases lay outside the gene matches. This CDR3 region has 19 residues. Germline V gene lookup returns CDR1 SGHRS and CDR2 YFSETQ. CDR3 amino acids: CASSLGLGTSRGRTNEQFF. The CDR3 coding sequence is TGCGCCAGCAGCTTGGGTCTCGGGACTAGTCGTGGGAGAACCAATGAGCAGTTCTTC.

The chain's CDR3 is CSVAGILQETQYF. DNA of the CDR3: TGCAGCGTAGCAGGGATACTCCAAGAGACCCAGTACTTC. The J gene is TRBJ2-5, the V gene TRBV29-1; maybe TRBD1 (5 bases). Germline lookup yields CDR1 SQVTM and CDR2 ANQGSEA. The CDR3 runs 13 residues. Trimming stripped 6 bases from V and 1 base from J, with 12 bases between.

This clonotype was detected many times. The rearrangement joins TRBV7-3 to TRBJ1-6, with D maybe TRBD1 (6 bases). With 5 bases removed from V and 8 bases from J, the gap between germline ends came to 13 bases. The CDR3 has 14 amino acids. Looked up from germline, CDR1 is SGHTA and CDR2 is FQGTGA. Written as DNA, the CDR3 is TGTGCCAGCAGCCTCGGGGGCGGCGATTCACCCCTCCACTTT. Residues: CASSLGGGDSPLHF.

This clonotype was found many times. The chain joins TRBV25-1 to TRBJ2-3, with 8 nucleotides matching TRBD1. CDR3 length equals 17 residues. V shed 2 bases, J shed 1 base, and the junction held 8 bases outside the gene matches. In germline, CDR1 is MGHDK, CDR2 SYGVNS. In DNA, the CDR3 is TGTGCCAGCAGTGAACCCGGGACAGGAGAGCGCACAGATACGCAGTATTTT. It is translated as CASSEPGTGERTDTQYF.

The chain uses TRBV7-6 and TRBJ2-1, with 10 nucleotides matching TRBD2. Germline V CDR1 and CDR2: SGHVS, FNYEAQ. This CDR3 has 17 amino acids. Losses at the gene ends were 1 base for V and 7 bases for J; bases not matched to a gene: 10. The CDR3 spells CASSLGAGTSVKNEQFF. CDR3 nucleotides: TGTGCCAGCAGCTTAGGGGCCGGGACTAGCGTAAAGAATGAGCAGTTCTTC.

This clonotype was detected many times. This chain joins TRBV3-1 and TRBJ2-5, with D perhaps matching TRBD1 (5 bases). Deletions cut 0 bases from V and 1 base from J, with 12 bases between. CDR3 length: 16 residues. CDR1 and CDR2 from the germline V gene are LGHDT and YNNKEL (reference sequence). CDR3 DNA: TGTGCCAGCAGCCAAGAAAGGGGATTCGCCCAAGAGACCCAGTACTTC. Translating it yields CASSQERGFAQETQYF.

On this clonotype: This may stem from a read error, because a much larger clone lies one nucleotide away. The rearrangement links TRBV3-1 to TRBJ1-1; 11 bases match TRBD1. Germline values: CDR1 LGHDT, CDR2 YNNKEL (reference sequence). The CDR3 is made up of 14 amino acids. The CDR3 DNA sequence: TGTGCCAACAGCCAGGTCGGGACAGGGGGTCTGGCTTTCTTT. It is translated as CANSQVGTGGLAFF.

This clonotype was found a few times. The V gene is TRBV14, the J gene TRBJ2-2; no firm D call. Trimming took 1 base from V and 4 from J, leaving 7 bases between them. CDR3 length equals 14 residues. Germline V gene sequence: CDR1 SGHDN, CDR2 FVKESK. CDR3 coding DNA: TGTGCCAGCAGCCAAGCATCTGTCACCGGGGAGCTGTTTTTT. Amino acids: CASSQASVTGELFF.

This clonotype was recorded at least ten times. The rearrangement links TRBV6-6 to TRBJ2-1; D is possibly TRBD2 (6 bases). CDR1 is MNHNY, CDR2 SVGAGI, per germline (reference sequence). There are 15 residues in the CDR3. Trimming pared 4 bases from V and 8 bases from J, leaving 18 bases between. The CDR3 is CASSSPLTRAHEQFF. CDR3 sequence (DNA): TGTGCCAGCAGTTCCCCCCTGACTAGGGCCCATGAGCAGTTCTTC.

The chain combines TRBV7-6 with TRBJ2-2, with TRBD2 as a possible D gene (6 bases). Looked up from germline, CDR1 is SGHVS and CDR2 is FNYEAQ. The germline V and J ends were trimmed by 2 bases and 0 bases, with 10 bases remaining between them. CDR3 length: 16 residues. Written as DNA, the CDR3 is TGTGCCAGCAGCTTATTGGGGGAGGCGAACACCGGGGAGCTGTTTTTT. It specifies CASSLLGEANTGELFF.

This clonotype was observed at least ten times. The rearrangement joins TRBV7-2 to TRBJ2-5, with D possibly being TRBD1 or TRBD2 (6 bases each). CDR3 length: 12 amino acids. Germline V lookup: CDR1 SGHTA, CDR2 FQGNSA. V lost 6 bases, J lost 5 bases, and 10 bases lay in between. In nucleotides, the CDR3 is TGTGCCAGCAGTGGAGGGGGGGAGACCCAGTACTTC. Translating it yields CASSGGGETQYF.

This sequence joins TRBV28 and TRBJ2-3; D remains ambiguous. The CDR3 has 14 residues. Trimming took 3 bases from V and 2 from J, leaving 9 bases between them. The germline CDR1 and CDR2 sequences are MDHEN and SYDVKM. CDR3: CASSFSRVTDTQYF. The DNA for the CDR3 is TGTGCCAGCAGTTTTTCACGGGTCACAGATACGCAGTATTTT.